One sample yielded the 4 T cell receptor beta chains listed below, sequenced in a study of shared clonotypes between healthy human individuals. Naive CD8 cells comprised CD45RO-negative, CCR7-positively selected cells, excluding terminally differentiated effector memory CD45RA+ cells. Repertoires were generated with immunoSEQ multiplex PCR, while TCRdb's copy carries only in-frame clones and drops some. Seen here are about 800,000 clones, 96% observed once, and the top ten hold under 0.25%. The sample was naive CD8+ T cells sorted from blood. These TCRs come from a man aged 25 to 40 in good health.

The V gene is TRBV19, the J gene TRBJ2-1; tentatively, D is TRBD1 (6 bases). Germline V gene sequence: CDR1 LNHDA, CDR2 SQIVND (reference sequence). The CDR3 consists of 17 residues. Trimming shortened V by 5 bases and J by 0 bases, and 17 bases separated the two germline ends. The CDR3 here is CASSLIGGTDSYNEQFF. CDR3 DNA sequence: TGTGCCAGTAGTTTGATAGGGGGTACCGACTCCTACAATGAGCAGTTCTTC.

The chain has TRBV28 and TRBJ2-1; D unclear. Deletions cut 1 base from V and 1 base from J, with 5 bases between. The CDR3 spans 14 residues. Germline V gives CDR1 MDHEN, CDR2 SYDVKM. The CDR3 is CASSLSGSYNEQFF. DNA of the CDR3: TGTGCCAGCAGTTTATCTGGGTCCTACAATGAGCAGTTCTTC.

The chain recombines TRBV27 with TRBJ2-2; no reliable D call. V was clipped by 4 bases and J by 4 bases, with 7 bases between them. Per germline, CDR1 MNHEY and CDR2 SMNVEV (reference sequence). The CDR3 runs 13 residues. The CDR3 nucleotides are TGTGCCAGCAGTTCCAATCCCACCGGGGAGCTGTTTTTT. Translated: CASSSNPTGELFF.

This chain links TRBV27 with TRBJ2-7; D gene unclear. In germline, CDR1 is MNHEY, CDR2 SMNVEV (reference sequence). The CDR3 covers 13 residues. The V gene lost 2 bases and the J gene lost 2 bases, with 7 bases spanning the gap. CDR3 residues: CASSLDGPYEQYF. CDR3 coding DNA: TGTGCCAGCAGTTTAGATGGCCCCTACGAGCAGTACTTC.